Each of the 21 T cell receptor beta chains below was sequenced from the same sample in a study of T cells in Graves' hyperthyroidism and ophthalmopathy. TCR beta CDR3 regions were amplified from RNA transcripts. During a first-round RT-PCR of the TCR CDR3, the HTBI primer set was used. MiXCR was run by TCRdb on the multiplex PCR reads, yielding one entry per CDR3 protein. The table records roughly 170,000 distinct CDR3 sequences, 9.4% of them present only once. What was sequenced was blood. The receptors were gathered from a woman younger than 35 with Graves' hyperthyroidism that later progressed to Graves' ophthalmopathy.

A single count supports this clonotype. The chain uses TRBV13 and TRBJ2-5; TRBD1 agrees at 11 bases. V shed 1 base, J shed 8 bases, and the junction held 6 bases outside the gene matches. The CDR3 is made up of 15 amino acids. Germline V gene data show CDR1 as PRHDT and CDR2 as FYEKMQ (reference sequence). CDR3 protein: CASSLAGQGGETQYF. The DNA of the CDR3 is TGTGCCAGCAGCTTAGCGGGACAGGGGGGAGAAACCCAGTACTTC.

At least ten counts were recorded for this clonotype. This chain uses TRBV3-1 with TRBJ1-4; the D gene is possibly TRBD1 (6 bases). The CDR3 is made up of 15 amino acids. CDR1 and CDR2 (germline): LGHDT, YNNKEL (reference sequence). Deletions cut 5 bases from V and 3 bases from J, with 13 bases between. This CDR3 reads CASSDRGTPNEKLFF. Here the CDR3 DNA reads TGTGCCAGCAGCGACAGAGGGACACCTAATGAAAAACTGTTTTTT.

This clonotype was counted many times. The chain is built from TRBV6-1 and TRBJ2-7; D gene ambiguous. The CDR3 runs to 12 residues. Germline CDR1 is MNHNS and CDR2 is SASEGT. V gave up 5 bases and J gave up 4 bases, with 9 bases separating them. The CDR3 sequence is CASSKSQYEQYF. The CDR3 coding sequence is TGTGCCAGCAGTAAGAGCCAATACGAGCAGTACTTC.

This chain uses TRBV2 with TRBJ2-3, with TRBD1 identical over 9 bases. Looked up from germline, CDR1 is SNHLY and CDR2 is FYNNEI. The CDR3 length is 15 residues. V shed 5 bases and J 1 base; nucleotides not matched to a gene: 4. CDR3 protein: CASSSRQGGTDTQYF. CDR3 in DNA: TGTGCCAGCAGTTCGCGACAGGGGGGCACAGATACGCAGTATTTT.

This clonotype was observed at least ten times. This chain joins TRBV28 and TRBJ2-2, with D tentatively TRBD2 (6 bases). The CDR3 consists of 15 residues. Trimming left V 3 bases short and J 5 bases short, with 13 bases between. Germline V CDR1 and CDR2: MDHEN, SYDVKM. The CDR3: CASSLEGWETGELFF. The CDR3 DNA is TGTGCCAGCAGTTTGGAGGGGTGGGAAACCGGGGAGCTGTTTTTT.

The genes are TRBV6-2 or TRBV6-3 and TRBJ2-3; D tentatively reads TRBD1 or TRBD2 (6 bases each). The V and J ends lost 5 bases and 2 bases respectively, with 11 bases between them. This CDR3 contains 14 residues. Germline V CDR1 and CDR2: MNHEY, SVGEGT. Here the CDR3 DNA reads TGTGCCAGCAGTGCAGGGGAGGCCACAGATACGCAGTATTTT. It codes for CASSAGEATDTQYF.

This clonotype showed up many times. The genes are TRBV7-2 and TRBJ2-5, with 9 positions matching TRBD2. The germline V gene encodes CDR1 SGHTA and CDR2 FQGNSA. V was pared by 4 bases and J by 9 bases, with 9 bases of the junction left unmatched. This CDR3 region has 14 residues. CDR3 DNA sequence: TGTGCCAGCAGCTACGGGACTAGCAGCCTTGCCCAGTACTTC. Translated, it gives CASSYGTSSLAQYF.

This clonotype showed up many times. The chain is built from TRBV19 and TRBJ1-1; D remains unclear. This CDR3 is built from 12 residues. Trimming shortened V by 5 bases and J by 6 bases, and 10 bases separated the two germline ends. Looked up from germline, CDR1 is LNHDA and CDR2 is SQIVND (reference sequence). The CDR3 sequence: CASSFEGAEAFF. The CDR3 DNA reads as TGTGCCAGTAGTTTTGAGGGCGCTGAAGCTTTCTTT. The entire variable domain, with the rest obtained from reference TRBV19 and TRBJ1-1, is as follows: DGGITQSPKYLFRKEGQNVTLSCEQNLNHDAMYWYRQDPGQGLRLIYYSQIVNDFQKGDIAEGYSVSREKKESFPLTVTSAQKNPTAFYLCASSFEGAEAFFGQGTRLTVV.

The sample holds many counts of this clonotype. The chain recombines TRBV20-1 with TRBJ1-5, with D tentatively TRBD1 (5 bases). The ends were cut back, 1 base at V and 4 bases at J, with 8 bases in the middle. The CDR3 is 13 amino acids. The V gene's germline CDR1 is DFQATT and CDR2 SNEGSKA (reference sequence). In DNA form, the CDR3 reads TGCAGTGCTAGAGGAGCAGGGAATCAGCCCCAGCATTTT. Residues: CSARGAGNQPQHF.

The chain uses TRBV20-1 and TRBJ2-2; 8 bases line up with TRBD2. The CDR3 consists of 15 residues. With 1 base clipped from V and 5 bases from J, the junction kept 6 bases outside the gene matches. The germline V gene has CDR1 DFQATT and CDR2 SNEGSKA (reference sequence). The CDR3 protein is CSARAGGGPTGELFF. CDR3 coding DNA: TGCAGTGCTAGAGCGGGAGGGGGGCCAACCGGGGAGCTGTTTTTT.

This clonotype has a count of ten or more. V and J are TRBV30 and TRBJ2-7, with D uncertain. The CDR3 covers 13 residues. The ends were cut back, 0 bases at V and 5 bases at J, with 11 bases in the middle. Per the germline V gene, CDR1 is GTSNPN and CDR2 is SVGIG (reference sequence). The CDR3 spells CAWSVWLAHEQYF. CDR3 DNA: TGTGCCTGGAGTGTTTGGTTGGCTCACGAGCAGTACTTC.

Concerning this clonotype: A much larger clone is a single base away; this may be a read error. The chain has TRBV3-1 and TRBJ1-4, with D unclear. This CDR3 contains 11 residues. Germline V lookup: CDR1 LGHDT, CDR2 YNNKEL (reference sequence). The CDR3 sequence is CASRRGEKLLF. The DNA for the CDR3 is TGTGCCAGCAGACGCGGGGAAAAACTGCTTTTT.

The V gene is TRBV15, the J gene TRBJ2-7, with 10 bases fitting TRBD1. The CDR3 contains 14 residues. V was clipped by 5 bases and J by 0 bases; unmatched bases: 1. The germline CDR1 and CDR2 sequences are LNHNV and YYDKDF (reference sequence). DNA of the CDR3: TGTGCCACCAGCTGGACAGGGGGCTCCTACGAGCAGTACTTC. Translated, it gives CATSWTGGSYEQYF.

This clonotype has at least ten counts. This chain links TRBV6-1 with TRBJ2-7, with TRBD1 matching over 9 bases. Looked up from germline, CDR1 is MNHNS and CDR2 is SASEGT. V gave up 5 bases and J gave up 5 bases; unmatched junction bases: 7. The CDR3 totals 14 residues. The CDR3 DNA reads as TGTGCCAGCAGTATCGCCGGGACAGGGAACGAGCAGTACTTC. Encoded protein: CASSIAGTGNEQYF.

The chain combines TRBV18 with TRBJ1-6; TRBD1 might be the D (5 bases). The CDR3 has 15 residues. V was pared by 3 bases and J by 2 bases, with 8 bases between. Per the germline V gene, CDR1 is KGHSH and CDR2 is LQKENI. The CDR3 is CASSPGTPYNSPLHF. The CDR3 bases are TGTGCCAGCTCACCGGGGACGCCCTATAATTCACCCCTCCACTTT.

This clonotype appeared many times. CDR3 coding DNA: TGTGCCAGCAGCTTAGCAGGGGTACAGTATGGCTACACCTTC. It translates to CASSLAGVQYGYTF. V gene TRBV7-2 combines with J gene TRBJ1-2, with a tentative D call TRBD1 (5 bases). The V gene's germline CDR1 is SGHTA and CDR2 FQGNSA. This CDR3 is built from 14 residues. The V end lost 0 bases, the J end lost 5 bases, and 10 bases lay between the germline ends. Together with reference TRBV7-2 and TRBJ1-2, the CDR3 gives the full variable domain: GAGVSQSPSNKVTEKGKDVELRCDPISGHTALYWYRQSLGQGLEFLIYFQGNSAPDKSGLPSDRFSAERTGGSVSTLTIQRTQQEDSAVYLCASSLAGVQYGYTFGSGTRLTVV.

This clonotype appeared many times. The CDR3 is CASSLTSGGYDTQYF. The DNA of the CDR3 is TGTGCCAGCAGCTTGACTAGCGGGGGGTATGATACGCAGTATTTT. This chain uses TRBV11-2 with TRBJ2-3, with 13 bases that match TRBD2. The CDR3 length is 15 residues. The J segment lost 6 bases and the V segment lost 3 bases, leaving 3 bases of the junction unmatched. CDR1 SGHAT and CDR2 FQNNGV come from the germline V gene.

The chain has TRBV9 and TRBJ1-2; D not resolved. V was trimmed by 0 bases and J by 2 bases, leaving 5 bases between them. Germline V gene data show CDR1 as SGDLS and CDR2 as YYNGEE. CDR3 length: 13 residues. CDR3 sequence: CASSVDSNYGYTF. The CDR3 DNA reads TGTGCCAGCAGCGTAGACAGCAACTATGGCTACACCTTC.

This clonotype was picked up many times. The J gene is TRBJ2-1, the V gene TRBV24-1; no clear D gene. The CDR3 runs 13 residues. V dropped 5 bases and J dropped 6 bases, with 10 bases sitting between them. The germline V gene has CDR1 KGHDR and CDR2 SFDVKD. Written as DNA, the CDR3 is TGTGCCACCAGTGGACCATGGGGCAATGAGCAGTTCTTC. This encodes CATSGPWGNEQFF.

The gene calls are TRBV10-3 and TRBJ2-2, with 8 bases that match TRBD1. CDR1 and CDR2 (germline): ENHRY, SYGVKD. Unmatched junction bases numbered 5, after V lost 7 bases and J lost 4 bases. This CDR3 has 14 amino acids. CDR3 region: CAINAGGGTGELFF. The CDR3 bases are TGTGCCATCAACGCAGGGGGCGGCACCGGGGAGCTGTTTTTT.

This clonotype was picked up many times. The rearrangement joins TRBV20-1 to TRBJ2-3; TRBD2 is a possible D gene (5 bases). V was pared by 1 base and J by 1 base, with 15 bases between. The length of the CDR3 is 16 residues. Per the germline V gene, CDR1 is DFQATT and CDR2 is SNEGSKA (reference sequence). CDR3: CSARARPRGGTDTQYF. CDR3 nucleotide sequence: TGCAGTGCTAGAGCGCGACCACGGGGAGGCACAGATACGCAGTATTTT.